Listed below are T cell receptor beta chains from one sample, sequenced in a study of CD8 T cells in Susac syndrome. Via MiXCR, TCRdb re-called the immunoSEQ multiplex PCR reads, giving one row per CDR3 protein. Of 150,000 to 200,000 distinct CDR3 sequences in the sample, 90% to 95% were seen once. The specimen sequenced was CD4+ T cells from PBMCs. These receptors all stem from a human donor in good health. The CDR3 runs from the conserved cysteine through the conserved F or W. A D gene is named only where the DNA matches it firmly. Expanded clones get a size class; other rows say once, few or many, or leave the size out.

TRBD1	TRBJ1-2	TRBV4-3	-	TGCGCCAGCAGCCAAGCGACAGGGGGTAATAACTATGGCTACACCTTC	CASSQATGGNNYGYTF
TRBD1	TRBJ2-5	TRBV7-3	-	TGTGCCAGCAGCTTGGGGAACAGGGGCGGGGAGACCCAGTACTTC	CASSLGNRGGETQYF
TRBD1	TRBJ2-3	TRBV4-2	few	TGTGCCAGCAGCCAGGGACAGAGCACAGATACGCAGTATTTT	CASSQGQSTDTQYF
-	TRBJ2-5	TRBV5-6	-	TGTGCCAGCAGCCGACAGCCGGCCCAAGAGACCCAGTACTTC	CASSRQPAQETQYF
TRBD2	TRBJ2-3	TRBV5-4	-	TGTGCCAGCAGCCGGACTAGCGGGGGTTACGATACGCAGTATTTT	CASSRTSGGYDTQYF
TRBD1	TRBJ1-5	TRBV30	-	TGTGCCTGGAGGTACGGGACAGGGGGTAATCAGCCCCAGCATTTT	CAWRYGTGGNQPQHF
-	TRBJ2-5	TRBV5-4	-	TGTGCCAGCAGCTTGGTTGGGTACCAAGAGACCCAGTACTTC	CASSLVGYQETQYF
-	TRBJ2-5	TRBV10-3	-	TGTGCCATCAGTGACGGTACAGAGACCCAGTACTTC	CAISDGTETQYF
TRBD2	TRBJ2-3	TRBV27	once	TGTGCCAGCAGTTTAGGCGGGGGGGGCACAGATACGCAGTATTTT	CASSLGGGGTDTQYF
-	TRBJ2-1	TRBV24-1	-	TGTGCCACCAGTGATCCCCCTAGGGGATTTGGGCAGTTCTTC	CATSDPPRGFGQFF
-	TRBJ1-2	TRBV5-1	-	TGCGCCAGCAGCTTGGGGACGCATAACTATGGCTACACCTTC	CASSLGTHNYGYTF
TRBD2	TRBJ2-5	TRBV27	-	TGTGCCAGCAGTTCCCTCCGGGGGGACCAAGAGACCCAGTACTTC	CASSSLRGDQETQYF
-	TRBJ2-7	TRBV7-2	-	TGTGCCAGCAGCTTAGAGGGGGGTTTCTCCTACGAGCAGTACTTC	CASSLEGGFSYEQYF
TRBD2	TRBJ2-3	TRBV3-1	-	TGTGCCAGCAGCGCAACTAGCGGGGGGGCCGGAACTACAGATACGCAGTATTTT	CASSATSGGAGTTDTQYF
TRBD2	TRBJ2-5	TRBV20-1	-	TGCAGTGCTAGGAATCTAGCGGCGGAGACCCAGTACTTC	CSARNLAAETQYF
-	TRBJ2-3	TRBV6-2/TRBV6-3	once	TGTGCCAGCAGCACCGGGCCTCCCTGGGGTACGCAGTATTTT	CASSTGPPWGTQYF
TRBD1	TRBJ2-5	TRBV24-1	-	TGTGCCACCAGTGAAGCCGGGACAGGGGGAGAGACCCAGTACTTC	CATSEAGTGGETQYF
-	TRBJ2-3	TRBV29-1	-	TGCAGTACTGTGTTGGGCACAGATACGCAGTATTTT	CSTVLGTDTQYF
TRBD2	TRBJ2-3	TRBV7-3	-	TGTGCCAGCAGCCTTTACCCCTCAGCGGGGGGCACAGATACGCAGTATTTT	CASSLYPSAGGTDTQYF
-	TRBJ2-5	TRBV30	-	TGTGCCCTCATGGGGGAGACCCAGTACTTC	CALMGETQYF
-	TRBJ2-3	TRBV20-1	-	TGCAGTGCTAGACCTAACACAGATACGCAGTATTTT	CSARPNTDTQYF
-	TRBJ2-3	TRBV7-9	once	TGTGCCAGCAGCTTAGGGCTTTGGCCAGATACGCAGTATTTT	CASSLGLWPDTQYF
TRBD1	TRBJ2-7	TRBV7-2	-	TGTGCCAGCAACGCCGGGACAGGGCTCTACGAGCAGTACTTC	CASNAGTGLYEQYF
TRBD1	TRBJ2-1	TRBV6-6	-	TGTGCCACCCTGACAGGGTCGGCCTACAATGAGCAGTTCTTC	CATLTGSAYNEQFF
-	TRBJ2-5	TRBV29-1	-	TGCAGCGTTTCGGGGCCGCCTGGGACCCAGTACTTC	CSVSGPPGTQYF
TRBD2	TRBJ2-3	TRBV11-2	once	TGTGCCAGCAGCTTGACTAGCGGGGGGGGCACGCAGTATTTT	CASSLTSGGGTQYF
-	TRBJ1-2	TRBV5-6	-	TGTGCCAGCAGCTTGGGGTCAGGTCATGGATATGGCTACACCTTC	CASSLGSGHGYGYTF
-	TRBJ2-2	TRBV4-3	-	TGCGCCAGCAGCCAAGCCCCGCACACCGGGGAGCTGTTTTTT	CASSQAPHTGELFF
TRBD2	TRBJ2-1	TRBV20-1	-	TGCAGTGCCTGGACTAGCGGGGGCCCGGGGGTCAATGAGCAGTTCTTC	CSAWTSGGPGVNEQFF
-	TRBJ2-5	TRBV20-1	-	TGCAGTGGCGTGGCCAGCCAAGAGACCCAGTACTTC	CSGVASQETQYF
-	TRBJ1-3	TRBV6-5	-	TGTGCCAGCAGTTACTCGAAAGATACCCTACGCGGCACCATATATTTT	CASSYSKDTLRGTIYF
TRBD1	TRBJ1-2	TRBV7-8	-	TGTGCCAGCAGCTCACCGGGACAGGGGAATGGCTACACCTTC	CASSSPGQGNGYTF
TRBD1	TRBJ1-2	TRBV10-3	-	TGTGCCATCAGGGAGACAGGGGGCTATGGCTACACCTTC	CAIRETGGYGYTF
TRBD1	TRBJ2-6	TRBV29-1	-	TGCAGCGTTGAAGCCCCGGGACAGCCCAACGTCCTGACTTTC	CSVEAPGQPNVLTF
-	TRBJ2-5	TRBV29-1	-	TGCAGCGTTGAGAGGCAGGGACTCGTTCGGACCCAGTACTTC	CSVERQGLVRTQYF
-	TRBJ1-5	TRBV3-1	once	TGTGCCAGCAGTACAGAGGGGCAGCCCCAGCATTTT	CASSTEGQPQHF
-	TRBJ1-3	TRBV18	-	TGTGCCAGCTCACCGACAACCCGCTCTGGAAACACCATATATTTT	CASSPTTRSGNTIYF
-	TRBJ2-7	TRBV14	-	TGTGCCAGCAGCCCTTGGGAAGGGCACGAGCAGTACTTC	CASSPWEGHEQYF
-	TRBJ2-7	TRBV9	-	TGTGCCAGCAGCCCCCAGCAGGGTGACTACGAGCAGTACTTC	CASSPQQGDYEQYF
TRBD1	TRBJ1-6	TRBV20-1	-	TGCAGTGCTAGGGCCCGGGACAGGGGAAGGTCACCCCTCCACTTT	CSARARDRGRSPLHF
-	TRBJ2-5	TRBV20-1	-	TGCAGTGCGAGGACAGCCCAAGACCAAGAGACCCAGTACTTC	CSARTAQDQETQYF
-	TRBJ2-7	TRBV7-2	-	TGTGCCAGCTCCGCAGGGGTATTGGACGAGCAGTACTTC	CASSAGVLDEQYF
TRBD1	TRBJ1-5	TRBV19	-	TGTGCCTCCCATCTCGGGACAGGTAATCAGCCCCAGCATTTT	CASHLGTGNQPQHF
-	TRBJ1-1	TRBV6-5	-	TGTGCCAGGGGGGAGGGCCAGAACACTGAAGCTTTCTTT	CARGEGQNTEAFF
TRBD2	TRBJ2-3	TRBV28	-	TGTGCCACCGCCCGGCCCAATAGCGGGTATAGCACAGATACGCAGTATTTT	CATARPNSGYSTDTQYF
-	TRBJ1-5	TRBV2	-	TGTGCCAGCAGTGAGATCGAGGCGGGCAATCAGCCCCAGCATTTT	CASSEIEAGNQPQHF
-	TRBJ1-1	TRBV10-3	once	TGTGCCATCAGCTCAGGACTGAACACTGAAGCTTTCTTT	CAISSGLNTEAFF